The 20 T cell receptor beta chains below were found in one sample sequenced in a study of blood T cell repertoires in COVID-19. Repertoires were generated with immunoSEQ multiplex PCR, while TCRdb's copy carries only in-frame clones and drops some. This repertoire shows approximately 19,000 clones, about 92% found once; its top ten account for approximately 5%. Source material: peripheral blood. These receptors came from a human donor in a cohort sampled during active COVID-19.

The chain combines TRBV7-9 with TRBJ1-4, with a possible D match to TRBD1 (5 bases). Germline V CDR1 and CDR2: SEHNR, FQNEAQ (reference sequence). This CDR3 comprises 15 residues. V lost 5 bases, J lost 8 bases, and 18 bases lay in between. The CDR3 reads CASSRYGGSGEKLFF. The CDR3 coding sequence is TGTGCCAGCAGCCGATACGGGGGAAGTGGGGAAAAACTGTTTTTT.

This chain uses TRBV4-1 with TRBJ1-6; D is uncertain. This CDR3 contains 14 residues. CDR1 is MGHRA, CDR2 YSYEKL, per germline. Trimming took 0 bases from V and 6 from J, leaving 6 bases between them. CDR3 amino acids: CASSQEQLNSPLHF. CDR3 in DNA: TGCGCCAGCAGCCAAGAACAGCTTAATTCACCCCTCCACTTT.

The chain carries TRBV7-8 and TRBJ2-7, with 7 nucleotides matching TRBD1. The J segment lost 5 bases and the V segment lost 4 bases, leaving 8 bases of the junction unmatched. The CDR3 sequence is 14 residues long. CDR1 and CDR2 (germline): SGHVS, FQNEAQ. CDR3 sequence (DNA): TGTGCCAGCAGCTCAAGACAGGGCTTCGACGAGCAGTACTTC. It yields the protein CASSSRQGFDEQYF.

The DNA for the CDR3 is TGTGCCAGCAGCTCGCCTGGACAGGAGAACACCGGGGAGCTGTTTTTT. It codes for CASSSPGQENTGELFF. The rearrangement joins TRBV7-9 to TRBJ2-2, with TRBD1 matching over 7 bases. Germline CDR1 SEHNR, CDR2 FQNEAQ (reference sequence). The CDR3 length is 16 residues. V shed 4 bases and J 1 base; nucleotides not matched to a gene: 6.

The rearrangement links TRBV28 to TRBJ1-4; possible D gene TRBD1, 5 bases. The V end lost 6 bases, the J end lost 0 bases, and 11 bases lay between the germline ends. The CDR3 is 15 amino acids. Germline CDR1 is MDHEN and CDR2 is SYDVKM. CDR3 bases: TGTGCCAGCAGGATACAGGTTGCAACTAATGAAAAACTGTTTTTT. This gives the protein CASRIQVATNEKLFF.

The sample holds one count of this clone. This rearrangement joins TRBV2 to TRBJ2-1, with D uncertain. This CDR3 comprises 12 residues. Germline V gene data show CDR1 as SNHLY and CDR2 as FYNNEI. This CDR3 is CGVRVTHNEQFF. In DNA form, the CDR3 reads TGTGGTGTACGGGTTACCCACAATGAGCAGTTCTTC.

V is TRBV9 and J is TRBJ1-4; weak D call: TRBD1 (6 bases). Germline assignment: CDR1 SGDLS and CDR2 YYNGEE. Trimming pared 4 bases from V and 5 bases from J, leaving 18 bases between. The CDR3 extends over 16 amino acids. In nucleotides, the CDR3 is TGTGCCAGCAGCTCAGAAGGTCGGCAGGGGAATGAAAAACTGTTTTTT. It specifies CASSSEGRQGNEKLFF.

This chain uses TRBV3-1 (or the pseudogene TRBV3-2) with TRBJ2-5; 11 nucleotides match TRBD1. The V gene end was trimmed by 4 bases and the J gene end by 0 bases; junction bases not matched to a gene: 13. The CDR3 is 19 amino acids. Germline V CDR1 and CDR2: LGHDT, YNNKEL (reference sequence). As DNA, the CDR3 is TGTGCCAGCAGCCTTTGGGACAGGGGGGCCGGGGTAAACCAAGAGACCCAGTACTTC. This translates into CASSLWDRGAGVNQETQYF.

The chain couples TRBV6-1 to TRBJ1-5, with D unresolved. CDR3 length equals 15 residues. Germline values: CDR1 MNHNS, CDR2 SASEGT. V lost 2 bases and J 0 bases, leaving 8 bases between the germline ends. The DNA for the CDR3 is TGTGCCAGCAGTGAAATAAGAGTTAGCAATCAGCCCCAGCATTTT. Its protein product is CASSEIRVSNQPQHF.

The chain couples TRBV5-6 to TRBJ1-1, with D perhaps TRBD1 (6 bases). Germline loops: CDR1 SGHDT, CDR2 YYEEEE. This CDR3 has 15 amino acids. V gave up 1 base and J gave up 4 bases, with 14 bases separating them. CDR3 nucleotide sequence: TGTGCCAGCAGCTTGTACCCCGGCAGGGGCACTGAAGCTTTCTTT. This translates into CASSLYPGRGTEAFF.

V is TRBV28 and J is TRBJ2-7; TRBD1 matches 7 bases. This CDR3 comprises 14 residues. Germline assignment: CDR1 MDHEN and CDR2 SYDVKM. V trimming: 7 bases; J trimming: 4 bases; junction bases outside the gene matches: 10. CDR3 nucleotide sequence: TGTGCCAGCAACCCTGACAGGGTTGGTTACGAGCAGTACTTC. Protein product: CASNPDRVGYEQYF.

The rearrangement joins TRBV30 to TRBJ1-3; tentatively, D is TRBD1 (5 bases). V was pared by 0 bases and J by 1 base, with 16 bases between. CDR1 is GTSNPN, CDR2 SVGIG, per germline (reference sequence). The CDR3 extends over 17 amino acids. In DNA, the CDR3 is TGTGCCTGGAGTGTACGGGGGAGAGGGGTTTCTGGAAACACCATATATTTT. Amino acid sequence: CAWSVRGRGVSGNTIYF. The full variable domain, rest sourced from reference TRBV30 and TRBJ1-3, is SQTIHQWPATLVQPVGSPLSLECTVEGTSNPNLYWYRQAAGRGLQLLFYSVGIGQISSEVPQNLSASRPQDRQFILSSKKLLLSDSGFYLCAWSVRGRGVSGNTIYFGEGSWLTVV.

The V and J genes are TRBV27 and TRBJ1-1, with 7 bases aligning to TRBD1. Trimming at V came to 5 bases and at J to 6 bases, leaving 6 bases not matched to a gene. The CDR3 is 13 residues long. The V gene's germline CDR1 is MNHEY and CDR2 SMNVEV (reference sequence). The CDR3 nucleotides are TGTGCCAGCAGTCCCCAGACAGGGTCTGAAGCTTTCTTT. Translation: CASSPQTGSEAFF.

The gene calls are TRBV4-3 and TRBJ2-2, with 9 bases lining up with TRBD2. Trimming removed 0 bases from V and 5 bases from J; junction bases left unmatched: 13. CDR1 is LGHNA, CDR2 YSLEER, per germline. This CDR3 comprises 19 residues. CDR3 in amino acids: CASSQDLYEIAGETGELFF. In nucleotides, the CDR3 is TGCGCCAGCAGCCAAGATCTATATGAGATAGCGGGAGAAACCGGGGAGCTGTTTTTT.

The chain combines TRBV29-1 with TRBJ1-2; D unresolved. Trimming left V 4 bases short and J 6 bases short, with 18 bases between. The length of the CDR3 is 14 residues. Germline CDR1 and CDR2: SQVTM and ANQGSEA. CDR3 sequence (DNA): TGCAGCGTTGTCCTAGGAGTAAGTCTCAATGGCTACACCTTC. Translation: CSVVLGVSLNGYTF.

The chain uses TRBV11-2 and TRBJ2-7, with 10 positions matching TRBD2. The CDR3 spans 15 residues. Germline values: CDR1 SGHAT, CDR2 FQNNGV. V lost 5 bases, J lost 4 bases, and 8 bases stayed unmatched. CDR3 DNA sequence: TGTGCCAGCAGCGCCAGACTAGCGGGTGTATACGAGCAGTACTTC. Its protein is CASSARLAGVYEQYF.

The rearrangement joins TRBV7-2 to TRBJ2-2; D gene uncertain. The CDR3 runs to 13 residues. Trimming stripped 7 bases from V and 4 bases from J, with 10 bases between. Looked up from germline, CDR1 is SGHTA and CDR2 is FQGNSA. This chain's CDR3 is CASTPVATGELFF. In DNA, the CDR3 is TGTGCCAGCACCCCGGTTGCCACCGGGGAGCTGTTTTTT.

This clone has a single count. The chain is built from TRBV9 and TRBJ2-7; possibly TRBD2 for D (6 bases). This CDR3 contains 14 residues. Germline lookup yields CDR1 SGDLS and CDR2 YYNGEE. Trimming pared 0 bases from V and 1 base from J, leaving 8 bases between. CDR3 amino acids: CASSVVGTSYEQYF. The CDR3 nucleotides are TGTGCCAGCAGCGTAGTAGGGACTTCCTACGAGCAGTACTTC. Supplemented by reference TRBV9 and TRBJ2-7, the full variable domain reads DSGVTQTPKHLITATGQRVTLRCSPRSGDLSVYWYQQSLDQGLQFLIQYYNGEERAKGNILERFSAQQFPDLHSELNLSSLELGDSALYFCASSVVGTSYEQYFGPGTRLTVT.

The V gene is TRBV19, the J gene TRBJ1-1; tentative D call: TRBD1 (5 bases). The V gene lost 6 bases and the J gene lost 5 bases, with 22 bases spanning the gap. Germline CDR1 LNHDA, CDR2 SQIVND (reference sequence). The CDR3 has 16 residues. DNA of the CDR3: TGTGCCAGTAGAACGCAAGGACAAAAGGGAAAGACTGAAGCTTTCTTT. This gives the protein CASRTQGQKGKTEAFF.

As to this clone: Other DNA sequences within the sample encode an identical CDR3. The CDR3 sequence: CASSPTVNTEAFF. The DNA of the CDR3 is TGTGCCAGCAGCCCGACAGTCAACACTGAAGCTTTCTTT. The gene calls are TRBV7-6 and TRBJ1-1; perhaps TRBD1 as D (5 bases). V lost 5 bases to trimming and J lost 2 bases, with 9 bases between them. Germline CDR1 SGHVS, CDR2 FNYEAQ. The CDR3 length is 13 residues.